The clone carrying this TCR beta chain came up a few times. Antigen specificity is unknown. This record comes from a study of CD8+ T cells in alopecia areata. Findings and caveats of the study: Scalp samples also yield sequences from resident alphabeta T cells of normal skin. Compared with normal scalp, lesional scalp had higher clonality and more expanded CD8+ clones. Among patients, TCR sharing was less clear than in mice, a difference possibly due in part to HLA diversity in the patient population. With tofacitinib ongoing, many expanded lesional clones persisted in both scalp and blood.

TCR sequencing used cDNA made by reverse transcription of extracted RNA. The table came from immunoSEQ multiplex PCR; TCRdb's copy has only in-frame clones and leaves some out. The data show fewer than 250,000 clones, about 40% seen once. The V segment lost 5 bases and the J segment 2 bases; nucleotides outside the gene matches: 8. This CDR3 comprises 18 residues. Germline CDR1 MDHEN, CDR2 SYDVKM. Treatment noted: oral pan-JAK inhibitor, 5-10 mg twice daily. This sequence was found in a human donor with alopecia areata. The starting material was CD4+ T cells sorted from blood, obtained at approximately week 37, from a patient treated with tofacitinib. This rearrangement joins TRBV28 to TRBJ2-4; 14 bases line up with TRBD2. CDR3 nucleotides: TGTGCCAGCAGTCCCCGGACTAGCGGGAGGATGACCAAAAACATTCAGTACTTC. It is translated as CASSPRTSGRMTKNIQYF.